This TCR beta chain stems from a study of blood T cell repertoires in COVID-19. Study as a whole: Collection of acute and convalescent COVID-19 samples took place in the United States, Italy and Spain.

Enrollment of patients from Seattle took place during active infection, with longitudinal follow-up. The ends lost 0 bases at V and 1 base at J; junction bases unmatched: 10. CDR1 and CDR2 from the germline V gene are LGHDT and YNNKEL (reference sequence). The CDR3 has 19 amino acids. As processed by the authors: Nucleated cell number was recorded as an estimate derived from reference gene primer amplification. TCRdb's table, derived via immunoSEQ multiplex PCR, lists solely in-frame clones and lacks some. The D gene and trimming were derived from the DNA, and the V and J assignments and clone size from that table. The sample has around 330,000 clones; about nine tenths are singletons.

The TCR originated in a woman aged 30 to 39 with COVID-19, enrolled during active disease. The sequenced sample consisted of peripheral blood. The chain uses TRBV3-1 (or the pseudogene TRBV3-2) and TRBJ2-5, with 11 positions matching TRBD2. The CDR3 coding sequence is TGTGCCAGCAGCCAAGATCGGACTAGCGGGCCGTTCATCCAAGAGACCCAGTACTTC. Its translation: CASSQDRTSGPFIQETQYF.